This TCR beta chain was obtained from a study of T cells in Graves' hyperthyroidism and ophthalmopathy. Study in general: Peripheral blood samples were taken at initial diagnosis, prior to any treatment.

It was RNA transcripts that yielded the amplified TCR beta CDR3 regions. When the TCR CDR3 underwent first-round RT-PCR, the HTBI primer set was used. One entry per CDR3 protein results from TCRdb running MiXCR on the multiplex PCR reads. The profile covers hundreds of thousands of distinct CDR3 sequences, with around 15% appearing a single time and about 20% taken by the ten largest. The CDR3 length is 14 residues. The germline V gene has CDR1 MGHRA and CDR2 YSYEKL. Between the trimmed V and J ends, which lost 4 bases and 12 bases, there was a span of 19 bases. This clonotype occurred a few times. The origin of this receptor is a woman aged 55 to 70 with Graves' ophthalmopathy. The gene calls are TRBV4-1 and TRBJ2-1; the D gene is possibly TRBD1 (6 bases). Sequenced material: blood. The CDR3 protein is CASSPDRSSAGQFF. CDR3 sequence (DNA): TGCGCCAGCAGCCCAGACAGGTCTAGTGCTGGGCAGTTCTTC.